The following is a T cell receptor (beta chain) sequence with its context. The antigen is unknown. This specimen belongs to a study of beta chain features in type 1 diabetes. General observations from the study: Sequencing of cDNA might inflate the share of cells that strongly express TCR. TCRB CDR3s from Type 1 diabetes patients were moderately but significantly shorter in all four CD4+ subsets.

Isolated RNA was reverse transcribed in full, so expressed TCRB transcripts were sequenced. Sequenced by immunoSEQ multiplex PCR; TCRdb stores in-frame clones only, minus some. The sample comprises about 23,000 clones, around three fifths of which are singletons, and approximately 0.39% rests with the top ten. This CDR3 has 18 amino acids. J gave up 5 bases and V 2 bases, and 15 bases lay outside the gene matches. Germline V CDR1 and CDR2: MGHRA, YSYEKL. This TCR was recovered from a man aged 18 to 30 with type 1 diabetes. Sequenced material: stem cell memory CD4+ T cells from blood. The chain joins TRBV4-1 to TRBJ2-1, with 7 bases identical to TRBD2. The CDR3 region has the DNA TGCGCCAGCAGCCAATCACCCACCGTTACTAGCGCGGACAATGAGCAGTTCTTC. Its translation: CASSQSPTVTSADNEQFF.